This T cell receptor (beta chain) was documented in a study of T cell clonotyping in hematopoietic cell transplantation. On the study more broadly: Recipients' pretransplant samples followed cytoreduction.

Germline V lookup: CDR1 ENHRY, CDR2 SYGVKD. The CDR3 loop spans 15 amino acids. Trimming shortened V by 8 bases and J by 5 bases, and 21 bases separated the two germline ends. The repertoire was sequenced with immunoSEQ multiplex PCR; TCRdb's copy has only in-frame clones and lacks some. The table has tens of thousands of clones, 80% to 90% seen once. Time point in this sample: recipient sample about 28 days before transplant, after cytoreduction. The TCR originated in a man in his fifties or sixties with biphenotypic leukemia. Some clones in this sample may be carry-over from other donors' samples. The sequences come from peripheral blood mononuclear cells, collected before stem cell transplant. The chain carries TRBV10-3 and TRBJ1-1; D unclear. CDR3 bases: TGTGCCATCGGTCTTTCGGTGGATCGAGGGACTGAAGCTTTCTTT. Its translation: CAIGLSVDRGTEAFF.